The sequence of this TCR beta chain was determined in a study of T cells in localized non-small cell lung cancer (dated by TCRdb to about 2020). For the study in its entirety: The study examined T cell repertoires in 200 to 300 patients with early-stage NSCLC and compared tumors with uninvolved tumor-adjacent lungs. The cohort was made up of approximately 250 treatment-naive NSCLC patients whose localized lung tumors had been resected. NSCLC patients had a mean age of around 61 years, and fewer than 150 were male and 85 to 110 female. What the work shows at the level of the full study, not this receptor alone: Because multi-region tumor sequencing was not performed, intratumor heterogeneity could not be ruled out. A median of 57 of the top 100 tumor clones were detected in paired uninvolved adjacent lung, and 25 to 35 of these tumor clones were also found among the top 100 clones of the paired uninvolved adjacent lung. The highest T cell clonality was observed in uninvolved tumor-adjacent lung, where clonality exceeded that of tumor, suggesting that antigenic responses were more focused in uninvolved tumor-adjacent lung. Since the design was exploratory, TCR variables were selected using unadjusted p-values with no false-discovery rate correction. Higher T cell density in blood was associated with longer overall survival, whereas higher clonality in adjacent lung was associated with shorter survival.

The immunoSEQ Assay was used to sequence TCR beta CDR3 regions from DNA. In the authors' own workflow: T cell density was computed as TCR beta template counts normalized to usable DNA estimated by amplifying housekeeping genes. Using the preseqR package, richness was estimated by extrapolating to 120,000 templates for tissue samples and 400,000 templates for PBMC samples. Clonality was calculated as one minus Pielou's evenness. Differential abundance testing on productive amino-acid clonotypes, with a minimum total count of 5 and an alpha of 0.1, was used to identify tissue-enriched TCRs. The Jaccard Index and the Morisita Overlap Index were used to measure how much the repertoires overlapped between compartments. GLIPH clustered TCR beta CDR3s with public tetramer-defined viral CDR3s; viral motifs required at least three viral sequences plus V-gene enrichment. The clones in this table, taken by TCRdb from immuneACCESS, are in-frame only. Not every clone is retained; where verified, under half of the shortfall comes from an unresolved V gene, and the cause of the rest is unknown. D and trimming were read from the DNA, whereas the V and J calls and clone size are those reported in that table. The sample yields roughly 27,000 clones; 80% to 95% were counted once. The ten top clones hold under 30% of the sample.

The cysteine opens and the phenylalanine closes a CDR3 of 14 amino acids. Only CDR3 DNA is held: 42 bases, read in frame from base 1. CDR1 and CDR2 are drawn from the germline V gene: SGHNT, YENEEA. V is clipped by 0 bases and J by 4 bases, and the sequence between their germline boundaries is 9 bases long. At diagnosis, tumor, uninvolved tumor-adjacent lung and peripheral blood were collected and then preserved as a mix of FFPE and fresh-frozen material. For TCR repertoire profiling, the blood samples were analyzed as peripheral blood mononuclear cells. Concerning this clone itself: The antigen it binds to is not known. Base qualities are not provided; no much larger clone lies one nucleotide away.

The sample was peripheral blood, taken before any cancer treatment. The origin of this receptor is a female donor over 55 with stage I lung adenocarcinoma. The rearrangement joined TRBV11-3 to TRBJ1-1, with no confident D gene call. Here the CDR3 is given as CASSLDGQSTEAFF. The DNA sequence is given as TGTGCCAGCAGCTTAGATGGGCAGTCCACTGAAGCTTTCTTT.